Listed here are 9 T cell receptor beta chains from one sample, sequenced in a study of blood T cell repertoires in COVID-19. Sequenced by immunoSEQ multiplex PCR; TCRdb stores in-frame clones only, minus some. The sample has fewer than 400,000 clones, over 70% seen once. Sequencing used peripheral blood. The receptor set was obtained from a man aged 30 to 39 with active or convalescent COVID-19.

The V gene is TRBV7-9, the J gene TRBJ1-5, with a weak D call TRBD1 (6 bases). Trimming pared 5 bases from V and 7 bases from J, leaving 15 bases between. This CDR3 comprises 14 residues. Germline V gene sequence: CDR1 SEHNR, CDR2 FQNEAQ (reference sequence). CDR3 bases: TGTGCCAGCAGCCCAAGGGGGGAGGGGCAGCCCCAGCATTTT. It codes for CASSPRGEGQPQHF.

This chain links TRBV10-3 with TRBJ2-1, with D possibly TRBD1 on 5 matching bases. Germline CDR1 is ENHRY and CDR2 is SYGVKD. V lost 8 bases and J 0 bases, leaving 17 bases between the germline ends. The CDR3 contains 16 residues. In DNA form, the CDR3 reads TGTGCCATCGCAGGGCCCGGATTGAGCTCCTACAATGAGCAGTTCTTC. Encoded protein: CAIAGPGLSSYNEQFF.

As for this clone: The junction differs from germline at one of its ends, possibly a read error. Other DNA sequences from this sample encode an identical CDR3 as well. This sequence joins TRBV3-1 (or the pseudogene TRBV3-2) and TRBJ1-1; a possible D gene is TRBD1 (5 bases). CDR3 length: 13 amino acids. The V gene's germline CDR1 is LGHDT and CDR2 YNNKEL (reference sequence). CDR3 protein: CASSLRQHTEAFF. CDR3 nucleotide sequence: TGCGCCAGCAGCCTCCGACAGCACACTGAAGCTTTCTTT.

The V gene is TRBV7-8, the J gene TRBJ1-1; D gene ambiguous. Per the germline V gene, CDR1 is SGHVS and CDR2 is FQNEAQ. The CDR3 runs to 18 residues. Trimming cost V 5 bases and J 0 bases, with 22 bases left between them. The CDR3 region is CASSLRRVLPLMNTEAFF. CDR3 sequence (DNA): TGTGCCAGCAGCCTCAGGAGGGTCTTGCCTCTTATGAACACTGAAGCTTTCTTT.

The rearrangement joins TRBV3-1 (or the pseudogene TRBV3-2) to TRBJ2-7; D call uncertain. Per the germline V gene, CDR1 is LGHDT and CDR2 is YNNKEL (reference sequence). Trimming took off 0 bases at V and 9 bases at J, with 12 bases between the two ends. The CDR3 loop spans 13 amino acids. In DNA, the CDR3 is TGTGCCAGCAGCCAAGAGACTGTTCACGGGCAGTACTTC. Translating it yields CASSQETVHGQYF.

The rearrangement links TRBV18 to TRBJ1-5; a weak D match, TRBD1 (6 bases). The CDR3 has 14 residues. Trimming removed 3 bases from V and 3 bases from J, with 9 bases in between. From germline, CDR1 is KGHSH and CDR2 LQKENI. The CDR3 region has the DNA TGTGCCAGCTCACCCACAGGGTTCAATCAGCCCCAGCATTTT. Encoded protein: CASSPTGFNQPQHF.

The sample holds a few counts of this clone. This rearrangement joins TRBV14 to TRBJ1-3; D uncertain. The CDR3 covers 14 residues. Trimming removed 1 base from V and 8 bases from J, with 12 bases in between. Germline V gives CDR1 SGHDN, CDR2 FVKESK. In DNA, the CDR3 is TGTGCCAGCAGCCAAGTGGCCCCAGTTGACACCATATATTTT. Its translation is CASSQVAPVDTIYF. The variable domain in full, completed from reference TRBV14 and TRBJ1-3, reads EAGVTQFPSHSVIEKGQTVTLRCDPISGHDNLYWYRRVMGKEIKFLLHFVKESKQDESGMPNNRFLAERTGGTYSTLKVQPAELEDSGVYFCASSQVAPVDTIYFGEGSWLTVV.

The chain carries TRBV27 and TRBJ2-7, with a possible D match to TRBD1 (5 bases). The V gene lost 2 bases and the J gene lost 3 bases, with 11 bases spanning the gap. CDR1 MNHEY and CDR2 SMNVEV come from the germline V gene (reference sequence). The CDR3 sequence is 14 residues long. The CDR3 is CASSLAAGFYEQYF. CDR3 bases: TGTGCCAGCAGTTTAGCAGCAGGGTTCTACGAGCAGTACTTC.

The chain carries TRBV14 and TRBJ2-5; 7 positions agree with TRBD2. The CDR3 is 14 residues long. Trimming at V came to 2 bases and at J to 1 base, leaving 1 base not matched to a gene. From germline, CDR1 is SGHDN and CDR2 FVKESK. This CDR3 reads CASSQLAVQETQYF. The CDR3 DNA is TGTGCCAGCAGCCAACTAGCGGTCCAAGAGACCCAGTACTTC.